These 28 T cell receptor beta chains share one sample of origin, sequenced in a study of shared clonotypes between healthy human individuals. This table comes from immunoSEQ multiplex PCR, and its TCRdb copy is limited to in-frame clones, with some not included. Among 700,000 or so clones, 55% to 75% were seen once, and the ten largest hold about 1.8%. Sequenced: memory CD4+ T cells sorted from blood. Sample subset: CD45RA-negative fraction. These receptors came from a woman aged 30 to 39 in good health.

The genes are TRBV5-8 and TRBJ2-2; perhaps TRBD1 as D (5 bases). The length of the CDR3 is 17 residues. V was clipped by 1 base and J by 10 bases, with 23 bases between them. CDR1 is SGHTS and CDR2 is YDEGEE in the germline V gene. In DNA form, the CDR3 reads TGTGCCAGCAGCTTGAATAGGGGCCCCTCGCTATCGGCGGAGCTGTTTTTT. Its protein product is CASSLNRGPSLSAELFF.

This clone showed up just a few times. The CDR3 loop is CTSRPIRVGEQYF. The CDR3 DNA reads as TGCACCAGCAGACCGATCAGGGTTGGCGAGCAGTACTTC. This chain uses TRBV1 with TRBJ2-7; TRBD1 is the table's D call and was not checked against the DNA. TRBV1 counts as a pseudogene. The CDR3 covers 13 residues.

The chain uses TRBV18 and TRBJ2-7, with D tentatively TRBD1 or TRBD2 (5 bases each). V gave up 2 bases and J gave up 3 bases, with 17 bases separating them. This CDR3 spans 16 amino acids. Germline CDR1 KGHSH, CDR2 LQKENI. The CDR3 reads CASSPRGAGDFYEQYF. CDR3 DNA: TGTGCCAGCTCACCAAGAGGGGCCGGCGACTTCTACGAGCAGTACTTC.

V gene TRBV6-6 combines with J gene TRBJ1-5; TRBD1 is a possible D gene (5 bases). Looked up from germline, CDR1 is MNHNY and CDR2 is SVGAGI (reference sequence). The CDR3 covers 15 residues. Trimming took 2 bases from V and 0 from J, leaving 8 bases between them. CDR3 nucleotides: TGTGCCAGCAGTTACGGGGGGTATAGCAATCAGCCCCAGCATTTT. Its protein product is CASSYGGYSNQPQHF.

The chain employs TRBV6-6 and TRBJ2-6, with D uncertain. V was shortened by 11 bases and J by 0 bases, with 8 bases between the two germline ends. Germline V gives CDR1 MNHNY, CDR2 SVGAGI (reference sequence). The CDR3 loop spans 13 amino acids. CDR3 amino acids: CASRLSGANVLTF. The CDR3 nucleotides read TGTGCCTCCAGGCTCTCTGGGGCCAACGTCCTGACTTTC.

This chain uses TRBV5-1 with TRBJ1-2; D possibly corresponds to TRBD1 (5 bases). Germline lookup yields CDR1 SGHRS and CDR2 YFSETQ. The CDR3 runs 15 residues. Trimming removed 7 bases from V and 4 bases from J, with 20 bases in between. CDR3 loop: CASLIHPTGTYGYTF. Here the CDR3 DNA reads TGCGCCAGCCTTATTCACCCTACAGGAACCTATGGCTACACCTTC.

The chain joins TRBV13 to TRBJ2-7; D remains ambiguous. From germline, CDR1 is PRHDT and CDR2 FYEKMQ (reference sequence). The V and J ends lost 1 base and 0 bases respectively, with 10 bases between them. This CDR3 contains 15 residues. CDR3 in amino acids: CASSLELGNSYEQYF. The CDR3 coding sequence is TGTGCCAGCAGCTTAGAGTTGGGAAACTCCTACGAGCAGTACTTC.

In this sample, this clone turned up a few times. This chain connects TRBV19 to TRBJ1-3; D ambiguous. This CDR3 region has 16 residues. Germline V CDR1 and CDR2: LNHDA, SQIVND (reference sequence). The ends were cut back, 5 bases at V and 0 bases at J, with 14 bases in the middle. The CDR3 DNA reads TGTGCCAGTAGTGTGCGTCCCGGGTACTCTGGAAACACCATATATTTT. This translates into CASSVRPGYSGNTIYF.

The J gene is TRBJ2-1, the V gene TRBV18; the match to TRBD2 covers 13 bases. The CDR3 sequence is 17 residues long. Per germline, CDR1 KGHSH and CDR2 LQKENI. The V gene end was trimmed by 3 bases and the J gene end by 4 bases; junction bases not matched to a gene: 6. CDR3 amino acids: CASSPGLAGVVYNEQFF. The CDR3 DNA sequence: TGTGCCAGCTCACCTGGACTAGCGGGAGTGGTTTACAATGAGCAGTTCTTC.

Ten or more counts support this clone. This chain connects TRBV18 to TRBJ2-1; 11 nucleotides line up with TRBD1. The CDR3 loop spans 15 amino acids. Unmatched junction bases numbered 7, after V lost 3 bases and J lost 9 bases. Germline loops: CDR1 KGHSH, CDR2 LQKENI. Here the CDR3 DNA reads TGTGCCAGCTCACCGACGGGACAGGGGGTTGGTGAGCAGTTCTTC. It specifies CASSPTGQGVGEQFF.

J is TRBJ2-5 and V is TRBV14; 13 bases map to TRBD2. The CDR3 contains 17 residues. After removal of 1 base from V and 5 bases from J, the junction contained 7 bases not matched to a gene. Looked up from germline, CDR1 is SGHDN and CDR2 is FVKESK. CDR3 loop: CASSQGLAGGSVETQYF. CDR3 nucleotides: TGTGCCAGCAGCCAAGGACTAGCGGGAGGTAGTGTGGAGACCCAGTACTTC.

This chain joins TRBV30 and TRBJ1-3, with a possible D match to TRBD1 (5 bases). The CDR3 is 15 residues long. The V gene lost 0 bases and the J gene lost 7 bases, with 16 bases spanning the gap. From germline, CDR1 is GTSNPN and CDR2 SVGIG (reference sequence). The CDR3 sequence is CAWSVHRNLGNTIYF. DNA of the CDR3: TGTGCCTGGAGTGTACACAGGAACTTGGGCAACACCATATATTTT.

This chain links TRBV5-1 with TRBJ2-1; TRBD1 matches at 7 bases. V lost 4 bases, J lost 5 bases, and 6 bases stayed unmatched. Per the germline V gene, CDR1 is SGHRS and CDR2 is YFSETQ. The CDR3 extends over 14 amino acids. DNA for the CDR3: TGCGCCAGCAGCCTGACAGGGAAAGACAATGAGCAGTTCTTC. This encodes CASSLTGKDNEQFF.

The chain uses TRBV28 and TRBJ2-1, with D possibly matching TRBD2 (6 bases). The V and J ends lost 3 bases and 6 bases respectively, with 9 bases between them. Germline lookup yields CDR1 MDHEN and CDR2 SYDVKM. The CDR3 has 13 amino acids. For the CDR3, the DNA is TGTGCCAGCAGTTTGGCGGGGATCAATGAGCAGTTCTTC. It is translated as CASSLAGINEQFF.

This chain joins TRBV30 and TRBJ2-2, with a tentative D call TRBD2 (5 bases). Trimming stripped 4 bases from V and 5 bases from J, with 8 bases between. The germline V gene encodes CDR1 GTSNPN and CDR2 SVGIG (reference sequence). The CDR3 covers 12 residues. The CDR3 sequence is CAWMSGTGELFF. Here the CDR3 DNA reads TGTGCCTGGATGTCGGGGACCGGGGAGCTGTTTTTT.

The rearrangement links TRBV6-1 to TRBJ1-5, with 9 bases fitting TRBD1. Germline V gene sequence: CDR1 MNHNS, CDR2 SASEGT. This CDR3 region has 17 residues. After removal of 4 bases from V and 4 bases from J, the junction contained 11 bases not matched to a gene. CDR3 nucleotides: TGTGCCAGCAGTGGATTATATGGACAGGGGCAGAATCAGCCCCAGCATTTT. It specifies CASSGLYGQGQNQPQHF.

A few counts support this clone. This chain uses TRBV25-1 with TRBJ2-1, with 8 bases lining up with TRBD2. The CDR3 runs to 16 residues. J lost 5 bases, V lost 4 bases, and 10 bases had no gene match. Germline CDR1 MGHDK, CDR2 SYGVNS. The CDR3 loop reads CASSAGPGLGDNEQFF. The CDR3 DNA follows: TGTGCCAGCAGTGCCGGGCCGGGACTAGGCGACAATGAGCAGTTCTTC. The full variable domain, rest sourced from reference TRBV25-1 and TRBJ2-1, is EADIYQTPRYLVIGTGKKITLECSQTMGHDKMYWYQQDPGMELHLIHYSYGVNSTEKGDLSSESTVSRIRTEHFPLTLESARPSHTSQYLCASSAGPGLGDNEQFFGPGTRLTVL.

As to this clone: A much larger clone differs by one base, so this may be a read error. The sample contains more than one DNA sequence encoding this CDR3. V usage is TRBV7-2 and J usage is TRBJ2-3; no clear D. The CDR3 is made up of 12 amino acids. V gave up 4 bases and J gave up 2 bases, with 4 bases separating them. CDR1 is SGHTA and CDR2 is FQGNSA in the germline V gene. The CDR3 loop reads CASSSYTDTQYF. Here the CDR3 DNA reads TGTGCCAGCAGCTCTTACACAGATACGCAGTATTTT.

The V call is TRBV15, the J call TRBJ2-2, with a weak D call TRBD1 (5 bases). Trimming took off 0 bases at V and 3 bases at J, with 14 bases between the two ends. CDR1 is LNHNV, CDR2 YYDKDF, per germline (reference sequence). The CDR3 totals 17 residues. The CDR3, as DNA: TGTGCCACCAGCAGAGATCAGGGCGGTTGGGACACCGGGGAGCTGTTTTTT. As protein: CATSRDQGGWDTGELFF.

The J gene is TRBJ1-1, the V gene TRBV19; D unresolved. The CDR3 runs to 15 residues. The germline V gene has CDR1 LNHDA and CDR2 SQIVND (reference sequence). V was shortened by 6 bases and J by 2 bases, with 16 bases between the two germline ends. CDR3 sequence (DNA): TGTGCCAGTAGCCCACGTTTGAGGGCCAACACTGAAGCTTTCTTT. Amino acid sequence: CASSPRLRANTEAFF.

Worth noting for this clone: Within the sample, other DNA sequences also encode this same CDR3. V and J are TRBV9 and TRBJ2-3, with 8 bases matching TRBD2. The V segment lost 1 base and the J segment 3 bases; nucleotides outside the gene matches: 4. Germline CDR1 reads SGDLS; CDR2 reads YYNGEE. The CDR3 totals 15 residues. CDR3: CASSVRGGSTDTQYF. The DNA for the CDR3 is TGTGCCAGCAGCGTACGGGGGGGCTCGACAGATACGCAGTATTTT.

This clone occurred a few times. The rearrangement joins TRBV2 to TRBJ1-4; TRBD1 aligns across 9 bases. J lost 8 bases, V lost 6 bases, and 4 bases had no gene match. Germline V gives CDR1 SNHLY, CDR2 FYNNEI. This CDR3 contains 13 residues. This CDR3 reads CASSGTGREKLFF. Here the CDR3 DNA reads TGTGCCAGCAGCGGGACAGGGAGAGAAAAACTGTTTTTT.

The chain carries TRBV11-2 and TRBJ1-2; tentatively, D is TRBD1 (5 bases). CDR1 SGHAT and CDR2 FQNNGV come from the germline V gene. Trimming cost V 6 bases and J 6 bases, with 26 bases left between them. CDR3 size: 17 residues. CDR3 DNA: TGTGCCAGCAGGCCAACGGCAATAAGGGGCCCCGGGGATGGCTACACCTTC. This encodes CASRPTAIRGPGDGYTF.

This chain joins TRBV11-1 and TRBJ2-5; D may be TRBD1 (5 bases). The germline V gene encodes CDR1 SGHAT and CDR2 FQDESV (reference sequence). Trimming shortened V by 4 bases and J by 1 base, and 10 bases separated the two germline ends. There are 14 residues in the CDR3. As DNA, the CDR3 is TGTGCCAGCAGCTATGAGACAGTCCAAGAGACCCAGTACTTC. Translating gives CASSYETVQETQYF.

V gene TRBV5-6 combines with J gene TRBJ1-3; possible D gene TRBD1, 6 bases. Deletions cut 5 bases from V and 2 bases from J, with 23 bases between. The CDR3 length is 18 residues. The germline gives CDR1 SGHDT, CDR2 YYEEEE. The CDR3 DNA sequence: TGTGCCAGCAGTCCCGACAGGTACCGGTTAGAAACTGGAAACACCATATATTTT. The encoded protein is CASSPDRYRLETGNTIYF.

The V call is TRBV6-5, the J call TRBJ2-7, with 8 nucleotides matching TRBD2. V dropped 3 bases and J dropped 1; count of bases not matched to a gene: 2. This CDR3 spans 14 amino acids. Germline assignment: CDR1 MNHEY and CDR2 SVGAGI. CDR3 coding DNA: TGTGCCAGCAGTTATACTAGCGGTTCCTACGAGCAGTACTTC. Encoded protein: CASSYTSGSYEQYF.

The CDR3 DNA reads TGCGCCAGCAGCCAAGATATAGGCCGGAACACTGAAGCTTTCTTT. Translated: CASSQDIGRNTEAFF. The chain recombines TRBV4-1 with TRBJ1-1, with D hard to call. Per germline, CDR1 MGHRA and CDR2 YSYEKL. CDR3 length equals 15 residues. The V and J ends lost 0 bases and 1 base respectively, with 9 bases between them.

V gene TRBV27 combines with J gene TRBJ2-2; TRBD2 aligns across 12 bases. V was pared by 8 bases and J by 7 bases, with 5 bases of the junction left unmatched. The CDR3 runs 14 residues. Germline CDR1 MNHEY, CDR2 SMNVEV (reference sequence). CDR3 sequence: CASGLAGRSGELFF. The CDR3, as DNA: TGTGCCAGCGGACTAGCGGGAAGGAGCGGGGAGCTGTTTTTT.